This T cell receptor (beta chain) was found in a study of blood T cells in healthy people across ages (dated by TCRdb to between 2014 and 2017). Regarding the study in general: In model experiments, template switching captured about one uniquely barcoded TCR beta cDNA molecule for every two T cells. The study measured age-related changes in TCR beta repertoire diversity using deep sequencing normalized with unique cDNA molecular identifiers. The donors were split into four age groups: young (average 16 years), middle-aged (roughly 42), aged (roughly 68) and long-lived (82). To avoid experimental bias, donors of different ages were randomly spread across the sequencing lanes. Using the same blood draw, the study looked at two additional independent replicas of 1 million unique cDNA reads for two donors, one aged 18 to 30 and the other aged 80 or older.

The protocol used for the library was 5' RACE. TCRdb records Illumina HiSeq 2500 as the sequencer. A second PCR of about 7 to 12 cycles was performed with a sample-barcoded 5' primer and a J-beta primer mix. A template-switch 5' adaptor carrying 12 random nucleotides introduced a unique molecular identifier onto each TCR beta cDNA molecule. Each sample yielded at least 2.5 million CDR3-containing paired-end reads. First-strand cDNA synthesis was performed from all RNA using the Mint cDNA synthesis kit, with priming by a TRBC-specific oligonucleotide. All cDNA was treated with uracil-DNA glycosylase and then went through a first 18-cycle PCR with the universal primers M1SS and BC2_uni_R. The paper's processing steps were these. Normalization of each sample was performed by random selection of 1 million high-quality reads, each carrying a distinct molecular identifier. Reads with shared molecular identifiers were discarded instead of being binned into consensus sequences. CDR3 identification, clonotype clustering and error correction used MiTCR with a Q25 quality threshold and the strictest error-elimination algorithm. A nonparametric unseen species model with Euler transformation was used to estimate a lower bound on total TCR beta diversity. TCRdb reprocessed the public reads (quality trimming at Q25 with fastp, clone calling with MiXCR) and kept in-frame beta chains. Entries are consolidated by CDR3 protein sequence, retaining the most common genes and DNA. The V and J calls and clone size come from TCRdb's table, not from the authors' own analysis. The sample records about 1.6 million distinct CDR3 sequences, almost 35% of which are singletons. Approximately 10% of the sample comes from the top ten.

What the work shows at the level of the full study, not this receptor alone: Estimates of total diversity based on one million sequenced T cells were considered lower bounds and underestimates. As age increased, observed TCR beta diversity per million T cells dropped in a roughly linear way, and a significant reduction was already evident by age about 40. Compared with the aged group, the long-lived group had more naive CD4+ T cells, fewer expanded clones and increased TCR diversity, suggesting age selection. There was a strong correlation between observed TCR beta diversity and the percentage of naive T cells measured by flow cytometry. Because donor CMV infection status was unknown, age-related changes in expanded clonotypes were potentially confounded. Since profiling was done on bulk unsorted PBMCs, naive and antigen-experienced compartments could not be conclusively compared.

The donors were 40 or so Caucasian individuals from Russia, aged roughly 6 to 90 years, who were systemically healthy. Around 10 milliliters of peripheral blood were collected from each donor into EDTA-treated Vacutainer tubes. Ficoll-Paque density-gradient centrifugation was used to isolate PBMCs, with at least 7 million per sample. Total RNA was extracted from PBMCs with Trizol reagent, with at least 6 micrograms obtained per sample. For every donor, an aliquot of PBMCs went through flow cytometry to measure the percentages of naive CD45RAhigh/CD27high T cells. In regard to this clonotype: The clone's antigen remains unknown. Per-nucleotide qualities are absent, and no much larger clonotype sits a single base away.

The CDR3 has 14 amino acids, counting the end cysteine and phenylalanine. Only CDR3 DNA is held: 42 bases, read in frame from base 1. CDR1 LGHDT and CDR2 YNNKEL were looked up in the germline V gene (reference sequence). This sequence originates from a woman aged 30 to 39 in good health. The sequencing sample was made of blood. The rearranged chain carries TRBV3-1 and TRBJ2-5, and TRBD2 matches 7 of the central bases. The DNA matches TRBJ2-7 better at its end, which makes the J call doubtful. The CDR3 protein is CASSPGTTVYEQYF. The DNA is TGTGCCAGCAGCCCCGGGACTACCGTTTACGAGCAGTACTTC.